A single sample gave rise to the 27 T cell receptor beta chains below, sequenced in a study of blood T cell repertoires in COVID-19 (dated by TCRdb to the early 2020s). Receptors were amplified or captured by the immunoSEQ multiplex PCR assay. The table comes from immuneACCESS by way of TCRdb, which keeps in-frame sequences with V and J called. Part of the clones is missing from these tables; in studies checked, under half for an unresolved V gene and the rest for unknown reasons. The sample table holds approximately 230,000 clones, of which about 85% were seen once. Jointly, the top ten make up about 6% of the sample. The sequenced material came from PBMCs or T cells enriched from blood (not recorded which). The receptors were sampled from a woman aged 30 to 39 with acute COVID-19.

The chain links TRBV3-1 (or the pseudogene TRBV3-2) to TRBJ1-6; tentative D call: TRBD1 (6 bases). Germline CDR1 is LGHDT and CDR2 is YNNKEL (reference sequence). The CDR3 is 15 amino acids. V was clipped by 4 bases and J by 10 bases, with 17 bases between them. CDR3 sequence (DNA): TGTGCCAGCAGCCTGTCCGTTCAGGGGCAATCACCCCTCCACTTT. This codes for CASSLSVQGQSPLHF.

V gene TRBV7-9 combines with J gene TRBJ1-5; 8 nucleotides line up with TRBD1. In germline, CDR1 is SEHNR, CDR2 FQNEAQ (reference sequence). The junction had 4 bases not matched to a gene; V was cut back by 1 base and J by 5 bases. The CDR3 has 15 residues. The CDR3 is CASSLVGTGYQPQHF. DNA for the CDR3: TGTGCCAGCAGCTTAGTGGGGACAGGATATCAGCCCCAGCATTTT.

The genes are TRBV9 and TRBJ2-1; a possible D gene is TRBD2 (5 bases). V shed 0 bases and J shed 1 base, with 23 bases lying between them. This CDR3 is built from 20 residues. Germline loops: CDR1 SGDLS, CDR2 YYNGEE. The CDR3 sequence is CASSVAADSRGIRSYNEQFF. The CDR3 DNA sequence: TGTGCCAGCAGCGTAGCCGCGGACTCTCGGGGAATAAGGTCCTACAATGAGCAGTTCTTC.

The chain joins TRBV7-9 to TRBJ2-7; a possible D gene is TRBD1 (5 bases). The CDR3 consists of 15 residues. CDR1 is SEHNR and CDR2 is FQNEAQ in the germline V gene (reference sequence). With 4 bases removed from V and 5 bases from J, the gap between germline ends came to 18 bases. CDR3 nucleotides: TGTGCCAGCAGCTACCCCGACAGAAGGCCCCACGAGCAGTACTTC. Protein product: CASSYPDRRPHEQYF.

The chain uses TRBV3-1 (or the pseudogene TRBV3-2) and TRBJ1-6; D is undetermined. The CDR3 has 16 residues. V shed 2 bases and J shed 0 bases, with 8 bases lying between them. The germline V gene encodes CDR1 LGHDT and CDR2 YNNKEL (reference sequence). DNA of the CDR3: TGTGCCAGCAGCCAACCGATGAGCTCCTATAATTCACCCCTCCACTTT. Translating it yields CASSQPMSSYNSPLHF.

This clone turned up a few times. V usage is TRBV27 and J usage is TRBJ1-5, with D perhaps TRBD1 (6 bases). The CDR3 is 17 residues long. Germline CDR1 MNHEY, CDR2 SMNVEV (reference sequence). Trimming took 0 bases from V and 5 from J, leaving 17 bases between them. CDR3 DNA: TGTGCCAGCAGTTTATCGTGGGGGCGCCCGGACTATCAGCCCCAGCATTTT. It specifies CASSLSWGRPDYQPQHF.

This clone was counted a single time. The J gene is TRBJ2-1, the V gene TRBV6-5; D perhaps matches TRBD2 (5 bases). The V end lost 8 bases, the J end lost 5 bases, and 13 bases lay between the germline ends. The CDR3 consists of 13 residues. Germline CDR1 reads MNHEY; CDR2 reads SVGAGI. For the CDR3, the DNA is TGTGCCAGCTCCCAGACCGGGAACAATGAGCAGTTCTTC. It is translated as CASSQTGNNEQFF.

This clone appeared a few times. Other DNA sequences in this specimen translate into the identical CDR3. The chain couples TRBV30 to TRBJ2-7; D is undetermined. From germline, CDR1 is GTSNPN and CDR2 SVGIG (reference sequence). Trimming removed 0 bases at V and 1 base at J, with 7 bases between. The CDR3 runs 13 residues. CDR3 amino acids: CAWSVTSSYEQYF. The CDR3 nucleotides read TGTGCCTGGAGTGTAACTTCTTCCTACGAGCAGTACTTC.

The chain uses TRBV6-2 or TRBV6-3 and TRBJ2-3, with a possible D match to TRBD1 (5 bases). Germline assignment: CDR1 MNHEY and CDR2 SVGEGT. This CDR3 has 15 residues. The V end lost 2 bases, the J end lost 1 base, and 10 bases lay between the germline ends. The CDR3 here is CASSYRGSRTDTQYF. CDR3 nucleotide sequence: TGTGCCAGCAGTTACAGGGGCAGTCGCACAGATACGCAGTATTTT.

The DNA of the CDR3 is TGTGCCACCTCACCGCCGGGACAGCCCACAGATACGCAGTATTTT. Translated: CATSPPGQPTDTQYF. The genes are TRBV15 and TRBJ2-3; 7 bases agree with TRBD1. J gave up 2 bases and V 8 bases, and 10 bases lay outside the gene matches. In germline, CDR1 is LNHNV, CDR2 YYDKDF (reference sequence). The CDR3 contains 15 residues.

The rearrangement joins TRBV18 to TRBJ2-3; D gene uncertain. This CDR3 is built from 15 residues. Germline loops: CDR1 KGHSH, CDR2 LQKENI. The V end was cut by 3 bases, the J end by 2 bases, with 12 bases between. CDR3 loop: CASSPVGGYTDTQYF. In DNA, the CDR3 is TGTGCCAGCTCACCTGTCGGCGGATACACAGATACGCAGTATTTT.

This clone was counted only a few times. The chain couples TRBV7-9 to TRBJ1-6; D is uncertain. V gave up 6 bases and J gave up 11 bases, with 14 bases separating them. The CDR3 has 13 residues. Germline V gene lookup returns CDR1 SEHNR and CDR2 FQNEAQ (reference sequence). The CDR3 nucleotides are TGTGCCAGCAGGCGAGAAGCGCAAACACCCCTCCACTTT. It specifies CASRREAQTPLHF.

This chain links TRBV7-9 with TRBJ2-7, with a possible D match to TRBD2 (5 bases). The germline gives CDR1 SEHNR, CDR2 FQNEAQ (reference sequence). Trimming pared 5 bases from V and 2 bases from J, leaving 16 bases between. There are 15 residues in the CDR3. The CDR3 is CASSGTGIAAYEQYF. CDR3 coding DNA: TGTGCCAGCAGCGGTACCGGGATCGCCGCCTACGAGCAGTACTTC.

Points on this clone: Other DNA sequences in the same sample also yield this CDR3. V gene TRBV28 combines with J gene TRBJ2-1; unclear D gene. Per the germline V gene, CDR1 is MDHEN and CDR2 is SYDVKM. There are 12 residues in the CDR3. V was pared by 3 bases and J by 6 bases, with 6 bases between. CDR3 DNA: TGTGCCAGCAGTTTCAATCCCAATGAGCAGTTCTTC. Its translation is CASSFNPNEQFF.

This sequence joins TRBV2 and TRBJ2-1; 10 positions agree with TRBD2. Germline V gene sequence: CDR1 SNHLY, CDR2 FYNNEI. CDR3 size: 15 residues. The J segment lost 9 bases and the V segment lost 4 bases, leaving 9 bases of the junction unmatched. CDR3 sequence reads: CASSASGGAWGEQFF. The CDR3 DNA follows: TGTGCCAGCAGTGCAAGCGGGGGGGCCTGGGGTGAGCAGTTCTTC.

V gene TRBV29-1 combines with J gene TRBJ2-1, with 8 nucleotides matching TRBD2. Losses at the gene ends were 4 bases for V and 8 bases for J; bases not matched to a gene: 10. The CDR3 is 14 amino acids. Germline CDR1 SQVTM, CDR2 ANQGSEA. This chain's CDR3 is CSVAKRESADEQFF. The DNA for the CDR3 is TGCAGCGTTGCAAAGCGGGAGTCGGCGGATGAGCAGTTCTTC.

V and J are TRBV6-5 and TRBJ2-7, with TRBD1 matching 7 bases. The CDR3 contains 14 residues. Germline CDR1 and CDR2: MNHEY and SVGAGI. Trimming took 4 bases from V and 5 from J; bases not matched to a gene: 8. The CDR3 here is CASSSRTGSNEQYF. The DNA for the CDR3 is TGTGCCAGCAGTTCGCGGACAGGCAGTAACGAGCAGTACTTC.

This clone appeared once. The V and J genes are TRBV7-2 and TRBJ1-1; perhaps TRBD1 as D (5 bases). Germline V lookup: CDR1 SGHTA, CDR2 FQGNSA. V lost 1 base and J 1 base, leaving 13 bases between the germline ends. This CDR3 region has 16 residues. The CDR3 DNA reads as TGTGCCAGCAGCTTAGATGGGGGGATGCAGAACACTGAAGCTTTCTTT. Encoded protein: CASSLDGGMQNTEAFF.

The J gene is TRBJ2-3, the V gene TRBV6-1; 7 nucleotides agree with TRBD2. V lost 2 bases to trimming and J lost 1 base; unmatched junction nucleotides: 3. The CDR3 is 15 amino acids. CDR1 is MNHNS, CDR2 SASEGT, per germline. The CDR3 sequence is CASSENAGGTDTQYF. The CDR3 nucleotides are TGTGCCAGCAGTGAAAATGCGGGGGGCACAGATACGCAGTATTTT.

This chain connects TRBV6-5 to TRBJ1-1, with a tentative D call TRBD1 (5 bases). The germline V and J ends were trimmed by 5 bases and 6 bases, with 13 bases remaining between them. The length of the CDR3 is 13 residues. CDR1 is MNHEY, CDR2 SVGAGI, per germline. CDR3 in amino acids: CASSPPRDAEAFF. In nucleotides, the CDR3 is TGTGCCAGCAGTCCCCCCAGGGATGCTGAAGCTTTCTTT.

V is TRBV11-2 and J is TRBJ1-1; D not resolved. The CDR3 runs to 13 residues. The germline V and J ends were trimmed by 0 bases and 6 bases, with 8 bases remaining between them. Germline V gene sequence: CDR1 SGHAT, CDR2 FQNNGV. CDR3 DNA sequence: TGTGCCAGCAGCTTAGAGAGGGAAGCTGAAGCTTTCTTT. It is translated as CASSLEREAEAFF. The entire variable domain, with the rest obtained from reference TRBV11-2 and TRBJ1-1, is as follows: EAGVAQSPRYKIIEKRQSVAFWCNPISGHATLYWYQQILGQGPKLLIQFQNNGVVDDSQLPKDRFSAERLKGVDSTLKIQPAKLEDSAVYLCASSLEREAEAFFGQGTRLTVV.

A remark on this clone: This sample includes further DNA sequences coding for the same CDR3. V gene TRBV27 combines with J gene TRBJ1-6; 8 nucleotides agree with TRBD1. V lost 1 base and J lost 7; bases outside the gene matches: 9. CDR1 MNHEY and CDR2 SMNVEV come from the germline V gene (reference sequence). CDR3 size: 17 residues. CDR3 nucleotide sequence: TGTGCCAGCAGTTTATTCCTCGGACAGGGAGGGAATTCACCCCTCCACTTT. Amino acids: CASSLFLGQGGNSPLHF.

DNA for the CDR3: TGTGCCAGCAGCTCCCCCGGGACTAGGTTAAATGAGCAGTTCTTC. Its translation: CASSSPGTRLNEQFF. The chain links TRBV7-2 to TRBJ2-1; 8 bases align to TRBD2. The V and J ends lost 4 bases and 7 bases, in that order; junction bases with no gene match: 9. This CDR3 is 15 amino acids long. CDR1 SGHTA and CDR2 FQGNSA come from the germline V gene.

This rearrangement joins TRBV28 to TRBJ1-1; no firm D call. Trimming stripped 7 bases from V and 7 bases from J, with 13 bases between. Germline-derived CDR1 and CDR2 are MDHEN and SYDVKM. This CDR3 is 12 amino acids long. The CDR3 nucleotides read TGTGCCAGCACGCATGGGCAGGATGAAGCTTTCTTT. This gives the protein CASTHGQDEAFF.

The CDR3 sequence is CASSVGGGNEQFF. The CDR3 DNA is TGTGCCAGCAGTGTTGGGGGCGGGAATGAGCAGTTCTTC. J is TRBJ2-1 and V is TRBV2; D may be TRBD1 (6 bases). V lost 4 bases and J lost 7, with 11 bases in between. The CDR3 has 13 residues. The germline V gene has CDR1 SNHLY and CDR2 FYNNEI. Full variable domain (missing parts from reference TRBV2 and TRBJ2-1): EPEVTQTPSHQVTQMGQEVILRCVPISNHLYFYWYRQILGQKVEFLVSFYNNEISEKSEIFDDQFSVERPDGSNFTLKIRSTKLEDSAMYFCASSVGGGNEQFFGPGTRLTVL.

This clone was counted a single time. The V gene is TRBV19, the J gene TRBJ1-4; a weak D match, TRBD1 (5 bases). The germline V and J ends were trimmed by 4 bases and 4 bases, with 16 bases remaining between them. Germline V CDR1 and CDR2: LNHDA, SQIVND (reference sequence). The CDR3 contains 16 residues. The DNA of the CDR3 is TGTGCCAGTAGTAGATCCGGGACTGTGCATAATGAAAAACTGTTTTTT. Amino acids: CASSRSGTVHNEKLFF. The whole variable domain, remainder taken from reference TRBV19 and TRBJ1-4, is DGGITQSPKYLFRKEGQNVTLSCEQNLNHDAMYWYRQDPGQGLRLIYYSQIVNDFQKGDIAEGYSVSREKKESFPLTVTSAQKNPTAFYLCASSRSGTVHNEKLFFGSGTQLSVL.

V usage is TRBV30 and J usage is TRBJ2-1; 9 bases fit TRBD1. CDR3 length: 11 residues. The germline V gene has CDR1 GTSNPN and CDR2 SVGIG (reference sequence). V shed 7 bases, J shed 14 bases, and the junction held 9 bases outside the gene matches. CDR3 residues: CAFQRGTGKFF. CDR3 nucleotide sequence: TGTGCCTTCCAGAGGGGGACAGGGAAGTTCTTC. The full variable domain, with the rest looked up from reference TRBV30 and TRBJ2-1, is SQTIHQWPATLVQPVGSPLSLECTVEGTSNPNLYWYRQAAGRGLQLLFYSVGIGQISSEVPQNLSASRPQDRQFILSSKKLLLSDSGFYLCAFQRGTGKFFGPGTRLTVL.